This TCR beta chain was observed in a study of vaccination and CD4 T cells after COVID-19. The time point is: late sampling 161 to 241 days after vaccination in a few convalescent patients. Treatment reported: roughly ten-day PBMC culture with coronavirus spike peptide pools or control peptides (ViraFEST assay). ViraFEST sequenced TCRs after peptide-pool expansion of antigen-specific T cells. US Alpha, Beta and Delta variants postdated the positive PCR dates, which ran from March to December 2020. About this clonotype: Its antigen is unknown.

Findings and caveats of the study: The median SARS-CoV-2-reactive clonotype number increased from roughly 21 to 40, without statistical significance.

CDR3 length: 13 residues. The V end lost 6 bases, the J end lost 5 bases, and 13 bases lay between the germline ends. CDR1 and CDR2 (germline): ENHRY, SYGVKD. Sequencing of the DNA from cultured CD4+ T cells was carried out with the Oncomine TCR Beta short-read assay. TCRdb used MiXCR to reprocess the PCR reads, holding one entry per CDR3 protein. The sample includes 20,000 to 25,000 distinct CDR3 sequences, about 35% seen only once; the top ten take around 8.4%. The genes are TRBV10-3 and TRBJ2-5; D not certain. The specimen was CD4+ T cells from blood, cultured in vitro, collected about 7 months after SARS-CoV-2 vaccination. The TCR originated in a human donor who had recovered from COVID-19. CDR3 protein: CAISLRLEETQYF. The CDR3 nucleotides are TGTGCCATCAGCCTAAGACTGGAGGAGACCCAGTACTTC.